Listed below are T cell receptor beta chains from one sample, sequenced in a study of blood T cell repertoires in COVID-19. Measured with immunoSEQ multiplex PCR; TCRdb has only the in-frame clones, and not every one. Of about 170,000 clones listed, roughly 84% are singletons. Sequencing was carried out using peripheral blood. These receptors were taken from a woman over 75 with active or convalescent COVID-19. The CDR3 runs from the conserved cysteine through the conserved F or W. The D gene is left open where the match is weak. The size of a clone is reported for some rows only, either as once, few or many, or as a class for expanded clones.

D gene | J gene | V gene | clone size | CDR3 protein | CDR3 DNA
. | TRBJ1-3 | TRBV27 | . | CASSPSLLPSGNTIYF | TGTGCCAGCAGTCCGTCCCTCCTTCCTTCGGGAAACACCATATATTTT
. | TRBJ1-1 | TRBV19 | . | CASSMGHTRDTEAFF | TGTGCCAGTAGTATGGGACACACAAGGGACACTGAAGCTTTCTTT
. | TRBJ2-4 | TRBV6-4 | . | CASSDSIPGSRLDIQYF | TGTGCCAGCAGTGACTCGATTCCAGGAAGTCGTCTGGACATTCAGTACTTC
. | TRBJ1-2 | TRBV25-1 | . | CASSATMGYTF | TGTGCCAGCAGTGCCACTATGGGCTACACCTTC
. | TRBJ2-1 | TRBV9 | . | CASSVGPGGSEQFF | TGTGCCAGCAGCGTAGGTCCCGGGGGTAGTGAGCAGTTCTTC
TRBD2 | TRBJ2-7 | TRBV18 | once | CASSPPREGGDEQYF | TGTGCCAGCTCACCACCACGGGAGGGTGGGGACGAGCAGTACTTC
. | TRBJ1-1 | TRBV29-1 | . | CSARTGRDTEAFF | TGCAGCGCACGCACCGGCAGGGACACTGAAGCTTTCTTT
TRBD1 | TRBJ1-2 | TRBV6-5 | medium-sized | CASSRQGGRYGYTF | TGTGCCAGCAGTCGACAGGGGGGGCGGTATGGCTACACCTTC
TRBD2 | TRBJ2-1 | TRBV28 | . | CASRYPGLAANEQFF | TGTGCCAGCAGATACCCTGGACTAGCGGCCAATGAGCAGTTCTTC
TRBD1 | TRBJ1-2 | TRBV5-1 | . | CASSPAGQINYGYTF | TGCGCCAGCAGCCCGGCGGGACAGATTAACTATGGCTACACCTTC
. | TRBJ1-2 | TRBV5-1 | . | CASTRGGGGYTF | TGCGCCAGCACTCGGGGGGGCGGAGGCTACACCTTC
. | TRBJ1-2 | TRBV20-1 | . | CSASPPGYRGYTF | TGCAGTGCTAGTCCCCCCGGGTATAGGGGCTACACCTTC
. | TRBJ1-1 | TRBV6-5 | few | CASSYDRNTEAFF | TGTGCCAGCAGTTACGACAGAAACACTGAAGCTTTCTTT
TRBD1 | TRBJ1-2 | TRBV7-2 | . | CASSPRQGGGYTF | TGTGCCAGCAGCCCGAGACAGGGGGGGGGCTACACCTTC
. | TRBJ2-3 | TRBV9 | . | CASSEAIFTDTQYF | TGTGCCAGCAGTGAGGCAATCTTCACAGATACGCAGTATTTT
TRBD1 | TRBJ2-7 | TRBV27 | few | CASSLYGTGISYEQYF | TGTGCCAGCAGTTTATACGGGACAGGGATCTCCTACGAGCAGTACTTC
TRBD1 | TRBJ1-3 | TRBV29-1 | . | CSVSGTGDSGNTIYF | TGCAGCGTTTCCGGGACAGGGGACTCTGGAAACACCATATATTTT
TRBD1 | TRBJ1-5 | TRBV6-5 | . | CASRTGFSEQPQHF | TGTGCCAGCAGGACAGGGTTCTCGGAGCAGCCCCAGCATTTT
. | TRBJ2-1 | TRBV5-1 | . | CASSLQVGEQFF | TGCGCCAGCAGCTTGCAAGTCGGTGAGCAGTTCTTC
. | TRBJ2-3 | TRBV14 | . | CASSQDPNARLSPDTQYF | TGTGCCAGCAGCCAAGATCCGAATGCCCGCCTGAGCCCAGATACGCAGTATTTT
. | TRBJ1-2 | TRBV3-1/TRBV3-2 | . | CASRSAAGLGQYGYTF | TGTGCCAGCAGGTCCGCCGCGGGACTCGGCCAGTATGGCTACACCTTC